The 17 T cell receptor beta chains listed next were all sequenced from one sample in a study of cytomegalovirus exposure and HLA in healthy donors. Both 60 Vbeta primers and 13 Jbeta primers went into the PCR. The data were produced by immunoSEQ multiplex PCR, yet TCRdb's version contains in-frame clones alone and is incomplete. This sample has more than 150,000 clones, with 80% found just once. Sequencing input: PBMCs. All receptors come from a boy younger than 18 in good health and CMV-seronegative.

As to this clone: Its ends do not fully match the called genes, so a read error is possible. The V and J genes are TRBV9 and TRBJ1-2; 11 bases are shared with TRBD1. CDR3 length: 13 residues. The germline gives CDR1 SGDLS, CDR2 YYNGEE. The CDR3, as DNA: TGTGCCAGCAGCGGACTCGGGACAGGGGGGCCCTACTTC. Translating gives CASSGLGTGGPYF.

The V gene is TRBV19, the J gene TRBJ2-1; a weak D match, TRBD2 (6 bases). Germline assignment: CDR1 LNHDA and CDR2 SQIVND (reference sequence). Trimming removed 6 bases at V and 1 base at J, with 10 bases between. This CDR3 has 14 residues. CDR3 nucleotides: TGTGCCAGTAGCGGGCGGGAATCCTACAATGAGCAGTTCTTC. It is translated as CASSGRESYNEQFF.

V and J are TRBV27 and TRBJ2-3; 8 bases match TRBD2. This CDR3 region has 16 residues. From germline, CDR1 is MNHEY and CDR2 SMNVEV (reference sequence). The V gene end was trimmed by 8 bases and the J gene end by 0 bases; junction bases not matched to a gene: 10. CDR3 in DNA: TGTGCCAGCTGCGCCCCGGGGGGGCTGAGCACAGATACGCAGTATTTT. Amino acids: CASCAPGGLSTDTQYF.

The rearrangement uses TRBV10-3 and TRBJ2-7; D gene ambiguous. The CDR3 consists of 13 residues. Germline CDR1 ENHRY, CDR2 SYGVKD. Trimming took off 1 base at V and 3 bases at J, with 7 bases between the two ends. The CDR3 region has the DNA TGTGCCATCAGTGAGTATCAGGACTACGAGCAGTACTTC. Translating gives CAISEYQDYEQYF.

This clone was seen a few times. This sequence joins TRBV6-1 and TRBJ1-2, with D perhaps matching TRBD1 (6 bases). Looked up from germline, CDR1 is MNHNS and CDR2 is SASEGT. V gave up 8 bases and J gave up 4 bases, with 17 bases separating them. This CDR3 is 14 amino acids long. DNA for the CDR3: TGTGCCAGCGGGGACATTACCCCGGGCTATGGCTACACCTTC. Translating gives CASGDITPGYGYTF.

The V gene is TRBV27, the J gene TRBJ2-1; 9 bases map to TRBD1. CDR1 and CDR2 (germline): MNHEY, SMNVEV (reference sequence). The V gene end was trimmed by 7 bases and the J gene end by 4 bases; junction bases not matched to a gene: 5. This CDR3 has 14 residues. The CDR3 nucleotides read TGTGCCAGCAACACCGGGACAGGGTACAATGAGCAGTTCTTC. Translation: CASNTGTGYNEQFF.

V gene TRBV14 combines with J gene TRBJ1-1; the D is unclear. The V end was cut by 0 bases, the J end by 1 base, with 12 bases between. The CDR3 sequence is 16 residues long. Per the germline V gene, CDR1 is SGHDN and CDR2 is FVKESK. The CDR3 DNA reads TGTGCCAGCAGCCAAGACCTTCGTTTGCGGAACACTGAAGCTTTCTTT. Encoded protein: CASSQDLRLRNTEAFF. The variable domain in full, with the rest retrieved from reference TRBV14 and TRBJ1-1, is EAGVTQFPSHSVIEKGQTVTLRCDPISGHDNLYWYRRVMGKEIKFLLHFVKESKQDESGMPNNRFLAERTGGTYSTLKVQPAELEDSGVYFCASSQDLRLRNTEAFFGQGTRLTVV.

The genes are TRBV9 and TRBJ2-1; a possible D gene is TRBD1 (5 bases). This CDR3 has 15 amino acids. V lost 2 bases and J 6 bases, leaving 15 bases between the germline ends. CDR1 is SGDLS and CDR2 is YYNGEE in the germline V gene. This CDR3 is CASSVTQGKANEQFF. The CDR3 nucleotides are TGTGCCAGCAGCGTGACCCAGGGTAAGGCCAATGAGCAGTTCTTC.

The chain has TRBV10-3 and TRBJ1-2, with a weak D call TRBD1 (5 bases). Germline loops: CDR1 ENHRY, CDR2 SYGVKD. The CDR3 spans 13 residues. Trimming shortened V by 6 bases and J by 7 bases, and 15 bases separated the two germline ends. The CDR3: CAISPGQGGGYTF. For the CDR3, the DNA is TGTGCCATCAGCCCTGGGCAGGGTGGTGGCTACACCTTC.

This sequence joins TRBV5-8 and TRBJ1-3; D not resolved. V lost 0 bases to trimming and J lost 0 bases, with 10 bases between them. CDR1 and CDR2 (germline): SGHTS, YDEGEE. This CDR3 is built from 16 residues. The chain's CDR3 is CASSLVRSGSGNTIYF. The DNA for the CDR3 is TGTGCCAGCAGCTTGGTGCGCTCTGGCTCTGGAAACACCATATATTTT.

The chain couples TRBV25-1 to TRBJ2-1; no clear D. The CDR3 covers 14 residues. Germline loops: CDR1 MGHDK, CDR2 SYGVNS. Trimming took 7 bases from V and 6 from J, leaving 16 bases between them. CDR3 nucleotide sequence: TGTGCCAGCAATTCACCGGAGTTTCCCAATGAGCAGTTCTTC. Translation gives CASNSPEFPNEQFF.

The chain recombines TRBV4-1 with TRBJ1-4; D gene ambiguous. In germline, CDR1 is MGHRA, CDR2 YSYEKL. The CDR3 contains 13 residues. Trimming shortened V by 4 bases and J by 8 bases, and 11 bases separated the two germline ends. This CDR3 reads CASSPGVREKLFF. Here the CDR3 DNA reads TGCGCCAGCAGCCCCGGGGTTAGGGAAAAACTGTTTTTT.

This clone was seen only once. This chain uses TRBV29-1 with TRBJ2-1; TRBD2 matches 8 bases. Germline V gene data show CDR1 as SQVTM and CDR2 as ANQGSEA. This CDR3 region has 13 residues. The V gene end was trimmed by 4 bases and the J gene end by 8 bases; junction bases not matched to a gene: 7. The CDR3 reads CSVAGGAAHEQFF. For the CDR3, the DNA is TGCAGCGTTGCCGGGGGGGCCGCCCATGAGCAGTTCTTC.

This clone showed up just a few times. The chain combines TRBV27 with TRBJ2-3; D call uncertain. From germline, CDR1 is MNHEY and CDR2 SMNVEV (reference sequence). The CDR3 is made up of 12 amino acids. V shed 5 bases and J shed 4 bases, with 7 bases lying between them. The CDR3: CASSHLPDTQYF. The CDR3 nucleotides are TGTGCCAGCAGTCACTTGCCAGATACGCAGTATTTT.

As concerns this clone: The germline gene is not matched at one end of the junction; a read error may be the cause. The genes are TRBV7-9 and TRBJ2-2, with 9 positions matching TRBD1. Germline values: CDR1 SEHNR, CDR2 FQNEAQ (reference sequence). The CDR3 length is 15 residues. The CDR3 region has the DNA TGTTCCAGCAGCCCCGGGACAGGGAAGGGCGGGGAGCTGTTTTTT. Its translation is CSSSPGTGKGGELFF.

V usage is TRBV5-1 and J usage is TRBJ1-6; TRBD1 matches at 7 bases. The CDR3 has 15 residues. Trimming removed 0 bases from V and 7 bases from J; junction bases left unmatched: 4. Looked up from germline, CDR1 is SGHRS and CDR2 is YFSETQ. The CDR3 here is CASSLVSGGNSPLHF. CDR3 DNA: TGCGCCAGCAGCTTGGTATCAGGGGGGAATTCACCCCTCCACTTT. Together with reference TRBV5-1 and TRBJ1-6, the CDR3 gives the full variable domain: KAGVTQTPRYLIKTRGQQVTLSCSPISGHRSVSWYQQTPGQGLQFLFEYFSETQRNKGNFPGRFSGRQFSNSRSEMNVSTLELGDSALYLCASSLVSGGNSPLHFGNGTRLTVT.

Written as DNA, the CDR3 is TGTGCCAGCAGCTTAGATTCAACAGGGGGGAGGCGCACTGAAGCTTTCTTT. This codes for CASSLDSTGGRRTEAFF. The chain uses TRBV11-3 and TRBJ1-1, with 8 nucleotides matching TRBD1. CDR1 is SGHNT and CDR2 is YENEEA in the germline V gene. V dropped 0 bases and J dropped 4; count of bases not matched to a gene: 10. This CDR3 is built from 17 residues. Based on the CDR3 plus reference TRBV11-3 and TRBJ1-1, the full variable domain is EAGVVQSPRYKIIEKKQPVAFWCNPISGHNTLYWYLQNLGQGPELLIRYENEEAVDDSQLPKDRFSAERLKGVDSTLKIQPAELGDSAVYLCASSLDSTGGRRTEAFFGQGTRLTVV.